This entry lists 28 T cell receptor beta chains sequenced from one sample in a study of blood T cell repertoires in COVID-19 (dated by TCRdb to 2018 to 2021). The library relied on the immunoSEQ multiplex PCR assay. TCRdb carries this immuneACCESS record with in-frame sequences only. Its versions omit some clonotypes, under half of them owing to an unresolved V gene in the studies checked, with the rest unexplained. Counted in this sample were 110,000 to 150,000 clones; approximately 87% of them appeared once. The biggest ten clones account for approximately 45% of the sample. Sequences were obtained from peripheral blood. The receptors come from a human donor in a cohort sampled during active COVID-19.

V gene TRBV5-1 combines with J gene TRBJ2-1; possible D gene TRBD2, 6 bases. Germline CDR1 is SGHRS and CDR2 is YFSETQ. This CDR3 has 15 residues. V was cut by 4 bases and J by 4 bases, with 15 bases left in between. The DNA of the CDR3 is TGCGCCAGCAGCCCCGGAGGAGGGCCATACAATGAGCAGTTCTTC. Translating it yields CASSPGGGPYNEQFF.

This sequence joins TRBV3-1 (or the pseudogene TRBV3-2) and TRBJ1-3; the match to TRBD1 covers 7 bases. Per the germline V gene, CDR1 is LGHDT and CDR2 is YNNKEL (reference sequence). The CDR3 sequence is 16 residues long. Trimming removed 0 bases from V and 2 bases from J; junction bases left unmatched: 4. The CDR3: CASSQDPQGAGNTIYF. DNA for the CDR3: TGTGCCAGCAGCCAAGACCCCCAGGGGGCTGGAAACACCATATATTTT.

This clone appeared once. The V gene is TRBV2, the J gene TRBJ1-1; TRBD1 agrees at 11 bases. Germline V gene sequence: CDR1 SNHLY, CDR2 FYNNEI. The CDR3 extends over 13 amino acids. Losses at the gene ends were 8 bases for V and 4 bases for J; bases not matched to a gene: 3. CDR3 coding DNA: TGTGCCAGCGTCGGGACAGGGGGCACTGAAGCTTTCTTT. This gives the protein CASVGTGGTEAFF.

The chain joins TRBV9 to TRBJ1-1; D is unresolved. The germline gives CDR1 SGDLS, CDR2 YYNGEE. This CDR3 spans 15 amino acids. Between the trimmed V and J ends, which lost 4 bases and 1 base, there was a span of 14 bases. CDR3: CASSPEGTKNTEAFF. The CDR3 nucleotides are TGTGCCAGCAGCCCCGAGGGCACTAAGAACACTGAAGCTTTCTTT.

The rearrangement joins TRBV18 to TRBJ2-1; TRBD2 agrees at 9 bases. The trim removed 2 bases at V and 15 bases at J, leaving 14 bases unmatched. In germline, CDR1 is KGHSH, CDR2 LQKENI. This CDR3 spans 15 amino acids. CDR3: CASSPSQLAGQLGFF. CDR3 nucleotides: TGTGCCAGCTCACCAAGTCAACTAGCGGGCCAGCTAGGGTTCTTC.

The V and J genes are TRBV5-4 and TRBJ2-3; TRBD2 aligns across 13 bases. V was clipped by 7 bases and J by 4 bases; unmatched bases: 9. Germline V gene sequence: CDR1 SGHNT, CDR2 YYREEE (reference sequence). CDR3 length equals 16 residues. The CDR3 sequence: CASQKRTSGSADTQYF. CDR3 nucleotides: TGTGCCAGCCAGAAAAGGACTAGCGGGAGTGCAGATACGCAGTATTTT. The complete variable domain, with remaining parts taken from reference TRBV5-4 and TRBJ2-3, reads ETGVTQSPTHLIKTRGQQVTLRCSSQSGHNTVSWYQQALGQGPQFIFQYYREEENGRGNFPPRFSGLQFPNYSSELNVNALELDDSALYLCASQKRTSGSADTQYFGPGTRLTVL.

CDR3 sequence (DNA): TGTGCCAGCACCCCTGACGGGGGTCGGCAAGAGACCCAGTACTTC. Amino acid sequence: CASTPDGGRQETQYF. The chain combines TRBV7-2 with TRBJ2-5; TRBD2 might be the D (6 bases). This CDR3 is built from 15 residues. Germline CDR1 reads SGHTA; CDR2 reads FQGNSA. V lost 7 bases, J lost 2 bases, and 17 bases lay in between.

The V and J genes are TRBV10-3 and TRBJ1-2; D is unresolved. Germline V gives CDR1 ENHRY, CDR2 SYGVKD. The CDR3 has 15 amino acids. V lost 6 bases and J 0 bases, leaving 14 bases between the germline ends. In DNA, the CDR3 is TGTGCCATCAGCCTTACGGACGGGACTAACTATGGCTACACCTTC. Protein sequence: CAISLTDGTNYGYTF.

This clone was found once. This chain uses TRBV6-5 with TRBJ2-1, with 7 bases fitting TRBD2. The germline V gene encodes CDR1 MNHEY and CDR2 SVGAGI. The length of the CDR3 is 15 residues. With 4 bases clipped from V and 3 bases from J, the junction kept 6 bases outside the gene matches. In DNA, the CDR3 is TGTGCCAGCAGTTTAGCGGGTATGAACTACAATGAGCAGTTCTTC. Protein: CASSLAGMNYNEQFF.

J is TRBJ1-6 and V is TRBV5-1, with 9 positions matching TRBD1. The CDR3 length is 13 residues. The germline V gene has CDR1 SGHRS and CDR2 YFSETQ. Trimming cost V 8 bases and J 8 bases; bases outside gene matches: 5. Written as DNA, the CDR3 is TGCGCCAGTACCCGGGACAGGGATTCACCCCTCCACTTT. It yields the protein CASTRDRDSPLHF.

This clone came up a few times. V is TRBV9 and J is TRBJ1-2; D is ambiguous. The CDR3 length is 14 residues. Trimming pared 0 bases from V and 0 bases from J, leaving 6 bases between. CDR1 and CDR2 (germline): SGDLS, YYNGEE. The CDR3 loop is CASSVGAANYGYTF. In DNA, the CDR3 is TGTGCCAGCAGCGTAGGGGCAGCTAACTATGGCTACACCTTC.

This clone appeared once. This chain connects TRBV7-2 to TRBJ2-6, with a possible D match to TRBD2 (6 bases). The CDR3 runs 17 residues. The V gene lost 5 bases and the J gene lost 4 bases, with 18 bases spanning the gap. The germline V gene has CDR1 SGHTA and CDR2 FQGNSA. This chain's CDR3 is CASSPRDFGSGANVLTF. The CDR3 DNA is TGTGCCAGCAGCCCTCGGGACTTCGGTTCCGGGGCCAACGTCCTGACTTTC.

The chain couples TRBV18 to TRBJ1-4, with D hard to call. This CDR3 has 14 amino acids. CDR1 and CDR2 from the germline V gene are KGHSH and LQKENI. V gave up 2 bases and J gave up 0 bases, with 4 bases separating them. The CDR3 DNA sequence: TGTGCCAGCTCACCAGGCTCAACTAATGAAAAACTGTTTTTT. Amino acid sequence: CASSPGSTNEKLFF.

This chain joins TRBV2 and TRBJ1-2; TRBD1 matches at 7 bases. This CDR3 has 14 residues. Germline V gene lookup returns CDR1 SNHLY and CDR2 FYNNEI. With 1 base clipped from V and 8 bases from J, the junction kept 7 bases outside the gene matches. The CDR3 DNA is TGTGCCAGCAGTGAAGGGGACAGAAACCTCGGCTACACCTTC. Translation: CASSEGDRNLGYTF.

V and J are TRBV7-2 and TRBJ2-2; TRBD2 agrees at 7 bases. This CDR3 comprises 16 residues. Germline assignment: CDR1 SGHTA and CDR2 FQGNSA. The trim removed 6 bases at V and 7 bases at J, leaving 14 bases unmatched. CDR3 coding DNA: TGTGCCAGCAGTCCTCCGGGACTAAGGGGTCACGGGGAGCTGTTTTTT. This gives the protein CASSPPGLRGHGELFF.

This clone was picked up one time. The chain links TRBV11-3 to TRBJ2-3; the D gene is possibly TRBD1 (5 bases). Germline V lookup: CDR1 SGHNT, CDR2 YENEEA. Trimming shortened V by 0 bases and J by 4 bases, and 11 bases separated the two germline ends. The CDR3 loop spans 15 amino acids. The CDR3, as DNA: TGTGCCAGCAGCTTAGAAGGCAGGGTGGCAGATACGCAGTATTTT. Protein: CASSLEGRVADTQYF.

This clone was seen a single time. J is TRBJ2-7 and V is TRBV7-2; possible D gene TRBD2, 5 bases. Germline V gene sequence: CDR1 SGHTA, CDR2 FQGNSA. The CDR3 is made up of 13 amino acids. The germline V and J ends were trimmed by 3 bases and 2 bases, with 8 bases remaining between them. This CDR3 reads CASSLSAAYEQYF. CDR3 in DNA: TGTGCCAGCAGCTTGTCAGCGGCCTACGAGCAGTACTTC.

CDR3 residues: CASSSLTGADQPQHF. In DNA, the CDR3 is TGTGCCAGCAGTTCCCTGACAGGGGCTGACCAGCCCCAGCATTTT. The genes are TRBV27 and TRBJ1-5; TRBD1 matches at 8 bases. From germline, CDR1 is MNHEY and CDR2 SMNVEV (reference sequence). The V gene end was trimmed by 4 bases and the J gene end by 7 bases; junction bases not matched to a gene: 9. CDR3 size: 15 residues.

The chain is built from TRBV24-1 and TRBJ2-3; D is unclear. Germline CDR1 and CDR2: KGHDR and SFDVKD. The CDR3 runs to 14 residues. V lost 3 bases to trimming and J lost 5 bases, with 11 bases between them. CDR3 bases: TGTGCCACCAGTGATCCTAGACGCAGAGATACGCAGTATTTT. Translated: CATSDPRRRDTQYF.

In this sample, this clone turned up a few times. CDR3 DNA: TGCAGCGTTCGTGAGGGAGTCAGCTACACCTTC. Its translation: CSVREGVSYTF. The V and J genes are TRBV29-1 and TRBJ1-2; D gene uncertain. Germline CDR1 and CDR2: SQVTM and ANQGSEA. V was clipped by 5 bases and J by 9 bases, with 13 bases between them. This CDR3 contains 11 residues.

The V and J genes are TRBV25-1 and TRBJ2-1; 9 bases are a match to TRBD2. The V segment lost 5 bases and the J segment 10 bases; nucleotides outside the gene matches: 9. Looked up from germline, CDR1 is MGHDK and CDR2 is SYGVNS. CDR3 length: 14 amino acids. Written as DNA, the CDR3 is TGTGCCAGCAGTCCGGCGGGGGGGCCGGGGGAGCAGTTCTTC. Its protein product is CASSPAGGPGEQFF.

J is TRBJ2-7 and V is TRBV29-1; TRBD1 agrees at 9 bases. The CDR3 loop spans 11 amino acids. Trimming removed 6 bases from V and 6 bases from J; junction bases left unmatched: 3. Germline CDR1 SQVTM, CDR2 ANQGSEA. CDR3 DNA: TGCAGCGTGGACAGGGGTGCCGAGCAGTACTTC. This gives the protein CSVDRGAEQYF.

V is TRBV27 and J is TRBJ1-1; 7 positions agree with TRBD1. There are 14 residues in the CDR3. V was clipped by 7 bases and J by 2 bases; unmatched bases: 7. Germline CDR1 and CDR2: MNHEY and SMNVEV (reference sequence). Here the CDR3 DNA reads TGTGCCAGCATGATAAACAGGGGTAACACTGAAGCTTTCTTT. This encodes CASMINRGNTEAFF.

This chain joins TRBV6-5 and TRBJ1-6; 7 bases are shared with TRBD1. Germline CDR1 and CDR2: MNHEY and SVGAGI. The CDR3 length is 15 residues. Unmatched junction bases numbered 10, after V lost 6 bases and J lost 8 bases. CDR3 protein: CASRPDRVKDSPLHF. Written as DNA, the CDR3 is TGTGCCAGCAGACCAGACAGGGTTAAAGATTCACCCCTCCACTTT.

This chain connects TRBV11-2 to TRBJ2-2, with D possibly being TRBD1 (6 bases). V was trimmed by 5 bases and J by 2 bases, leaving 9 bases between them. CDR1 and CDR2 (germline): SGHAT, FQNNGV. The CDR3 has 14 amino acids. Here the CDR3 reads CASSQQGNTGELFF. The CDR3 DNA sequence: TGTGCCAGCAGCCAACAGGGAAACACCGGGGAGCTGTTTTTT.

The gene calls are TRBV12-3 or TRBV12-4 and TRBJ1-2, with 10 bases identical to TRBD1. The CDR3 length is 13 residues. V gave up 5 bases and J gave up 7 bases; unmatched junction bases: 4. The CDR3 DNA follows: TGTGCCAGCAGTCGACAGGGGGCCTCTGGCTACACCTTC. Residues: CASSRQGASGYTF.

V usage is TRBV5-1 and J usage is TRBJ2-2; D might be TRBD2 (6 bases). The CDR3 sequence is 16 residues long. Trimming shortened V by 0 bases and J by 3 bases, and 12 bases separated the two germline ends. CDR1 is SGHRS and CDR2 is YFSETQ in the germline V gene. CDR3 in DNA: TGCGCCAGCAGCTTGGCCGGGGGATTGGACACCGGGGAGCTGTTTTTT. It specifies CASSLAGGLDTGELFF.

Only a few counts were recorded for this clone. The chain combines TRBV6-2 or TRBV6-3 with TRBJ1-1; D call uncertain. Germline V lookup: CDR1 MNHEY, CDR2 SVGEGT. V was shortened by 5 bases and J by 3 bases, with 10 bases between the two germline ends. The length of the CDR3 is 13 residues. CDR3 coding DNA: TGTGCCAGCAGTAACCGCCGGGACACTGAAGCTTTCTTT. Translation: CASSNRRDTEAFF.